The sequence of this T cell receptor (beta chain) was determined in a study of identical twins. Trimming cost V 2 bases and J 7 bases, with 9 bases left between them. CDR1 and CDR2 from the germline V gene are SGHTA and FQGNSA. This CDR3 contains 13 residues. This clonotype has a handful of counts. TCRdb re-derived calls from the 5' RACE reads in MiXCR, one entry per CDR3 protein. The table includes hundreds of thousands of distinct CDR3 sequences, about 20% detected once. The data also belong to a second study, concerning T cells expressing NK-cell markers.

The sample comprised PBMCs. The chain is built from TRBV7-2 and TRBJ2-1; no firm D call. This clonotype was sampled from a woman younger than 35 in good health. CDR3 DNA: TGTGCCAGCAGCTTAATGGCTACTAATGAGCAGTTCTTC. It encodes CASSLMATNEQFF.